One and the same sample provided the 10 T cell receptor beta chains below, sequenced in a study of identical twins. TCRdb reprocessed the 5' RACE reads with MiXCR, giving one entry per CDR3 protein. This table has 550,000 to 700,000 distinct CDR3 sequences, 9% to 10% appearing once. In addition, the sample was reused for a study of yellow fever vaccine responses in identical twins.

The sample was PBMCs. The receptors here all came from a woman aged 18-29 years in good health.

This clonotype was observed at least ten times. This rearrangement joins TRBV12-3 or TRBV12-4 to TRBJ2-1; 11 bases are shared with TRBD2. Unmatched junction bases numbered 13, after V lost 6 bases and J lost 6 bases. This CDR3 region has 17 residues. The CDR3 region is CASRPRLAGSVINEQFF. In nucleotides, the CDR3 is TGTGCCAGCAGGCCACGACTAGCGGGGAGTGTGATCAATGAGCAGTTCTTC.

This rearrangement joins TRBV7-2 to TRBJ1-5; no clear D gene. The ends were cut back, 1 base at V and 6 bases at J, with 10 bases in the middle. The CDR3 contains 14 residues. The germline gives CDR1 SGHTA, CDR2 FQGNSA. CDR3 protein: CASSLGVTAQPQHF. The CDR3, as DNA: TGTGCCAGCAGCTTAGGAGTTACGGCTCAGCCCCAGCATTTT.

This clonotype was recorded many times. The chain employs TRBV27 and TRBJ2-7, with D possibly TRBD2 on 6 matching bases. The CDR3 covers 14 residues. Germline V gene data show CDR1 as MNHEY and CDR2 as SMNVEV (reference sequence). The V end lost 2 bases, the J end lost 6 bases, and 14 bases lay between the germline ends. CDR3 amino acids: CASSLNGGETEQYF. The CDR3 DNA reads as TGTGCCAGCAGTTTAAACGGGGGTGAAACCGAGCAGTACTTC.

This clonotype was observed many times. This chain connects TRBV29-1 to TRBJ2-7, with TRBD2 matching 15 bases. The CDR3 extends over 16 amino acids. J lost 0 bases, V lost 6 bases, and 6 bases had no gene match. In germline, CDR1 is SQVTM, CDR2 ANQGSEA. The CDR3 nucleotides read TGCAGCGTCGCGGGACTAGCGGGAGGTCCCTCCTACGAGCAGTACTTC. It is translated as CSVAGLAGGPSYEQYF.

In this sample, this clonotype turned up a few times. The chain has TRBV29-1 and TRBJ1-6, with unresolved D. The CDR3 totals 11 residues. CDR1 SQVTM and CDR2 ANQGSEA come from the germline V gene. The V gene lost 7 bases and the J gene lost 7 bases, with 8 bases spanning the gap. The CDR3 sequence: CSGLMNSPLHF. The CDR3 coding sequence is TGCAGCGGCCTAATGAATTCACCCCTCCACTTT.

The genes are TRBV18 and TRBJ2-1; 10 positions agree with TRBD2. The CDR3 extends over 13 amino acids. Trimming removed 6 bases from V and 10 bases from J; junction bases left unmatched: 6. CDR1 and CDR2 (germline): KGHSH, LQKENI. CDR3 loop: CASSSGTSDEQFF. For the CDR3, the DNA is TGTGCCAGCTCGTCCGGGACTAGCGACGAGCAGTTCTTC.

This clonotype was seen ten or more times. DNA of the CDR3: TGCGCCAGCAGCTTGAACCCTTTGGGGGGCGGGGATACGCAGTATTTT. It translates to CASSLNPLGGGDTQYF. This rearrangement joins TRBV5-1 to TRBJ2-3, with D possibly being TRBD1 or TRBD2 (6 bases each). The V end lost 1 base, the J end lost 6 bases, and 18 bases lay between the germline ends. The CDR3 is made up of 16 amino acids. Germline CDR1 and CDR2: SGHRS and YFSETQ.

This sequence joins TRBV29-1 and TRBJ2-1, with D possibly matching TRBD1 (5 bases). The germline CDR1 and CDR2 sequences are SQVTM and ANQGSEA. V lost 5 bases and J lost 7, with 9 bases in between. The CDR3 is 11 amino acids. This CDR3 reads CSVRGSNEQFF. CDR3 nucleotide sequence: TGCAGCGTTAGGGGATCGAATGAGCAGTTCTTC.

This sequence joins TRBV28 and TRBJ1-1; D ambiguous. Germline-derived CDR1 and CDR2 are MDHEN and SYDVKM. Trimming shortened V by 7 bases and J by 6 bases, and 18 bases separated the two germline ends. The CDR3 runs to 14 residues. CDR3 nucleotide sequence: TGTGCCAGCACCCCAGCCCCGGGTCAGGCTGAAGCTTTCTTT. Translated: CASTPAPGQAEAFF.

This clonotype has a count of ten or more. V gene TRBV11-2 combines with J gene TRBJ2-1; TRBD2 agrees at 14 bases. The CDR3 covers 16 residues. V lost 4 bases to trimming and J lost 9 bases; unmatched junction nucleotides: 8. The germline gives CDR1 SGHAT, CDR2 FQNNGV. The CDR3 bases are TGTGCCAGCAGCTCAACCGGGACTAGCGGGAGTCGTGAGCAGTTCTTC. Translating gives CASSSTGTSGSREQFF.